The clone carrying this T cell receptor (beta chain) was detected a few times. Its matching antigen is unknown. This specimen belongs to a study of cytomegalovirus exposure and HLA in healthy donors. While unrecorded immune exposures were likely, the donors were nominally healthy when sampled. The PCR employed 60 Vbeta primers together with 13 Jbeta primers. Clones were read by immunoSEQ multiplex PCR, and TCRdb kept only the in-frame ones, dropping some. The table lists tens of thousands of clones, about 75% of them singletons, with around 2% in the top ten. General observations from the study: A prior analysis recorded that most TCR beta V segments were productive about 87% or about 30% of the time.

This CDR3 is built from 14 residues. CDR1 is SGHRS and CDR2 is YFSETQ in the germline V gene. The J segment lost 4 bases and the V segment lost 2 bases, leaving 5 bases of the junction unmatched. The rearrangement links TRBV5-1 to TRBJ1-1, with TRBD1 matching over 7 bases. This TCR derives from a man aged 35 to 55 in good health and CMV-seronegative. Material: PBMCs. The CDR3 protein is CASSFEGAGTEAFF. As DNA, the CDR3 is TGCGCCAGCAGCTTCGAGGGGGCAGGCACTGAAGCTTTCTTT.